This TCR beta chain was retrieved from a study of T cells after yellow fever vaccination. In the study overall: Investigators sorted EM, EMRA, CM and Tscm memory subsets, relying on CD3, CD45RA, CCR7 and CD95. Overall study results and limits: Clonotypes shared by both compartments, CD4 and CD8, made up a small share. Faster peaking, at day 5 versus 15, marked a secondary response that was weaker.

The sample holds a few counts of this clonotype. Germline trimming cut 8 bases from V and 4 bases from J; bases unmatched to any gene: 1. This CDR3 has 13 residues. The germline CDR1 and CDR2 sequences are MNHEY and SMNVEV (reference sequence). TCRdb re-analysed the 5' RACE reads in MiXCR, keeping a single row per CDR3 protein. The sample carries 25,000 to 35,000 distinct CDR3 sequences, about 6% recorded once. This clonotype was sampled from a man aged 25 to 40 who received the YFV17D yellow fever vaccine. The sequencing here drew on PBMCs, either bulk or a sorted T-cell subset (CD4+, CD8+, memory, or dextramer-sorted; not recorded which), taken on the day of the yellow fever booster vaccination. The rearrangement uses TRBV27 and TRBJ2-1, with 11 bases identical to TRBD2. The CDR3 region has the DNA TGTGCCAGCGGGACTAGCGGATACAATGAGCAGTTCTTC. It translates to CASGTSGYNEQFF.